Listed below are T cell receptor beta chains from one sample, sequenced in a study of T cells after yellow fever vaccination. MiXCR, run by TCRdb on the 5' RACE reads, gives a single entry per CDR3 protein. Of about 340,000 distinct CDR3 sequences in the sample, approximately 12% were seen once. The specimen comprised CD4+ T cells sorted from PBMCs, sampled 15 days after the yellow fever booster vaccination. The receptors shown here come from a man aged 18 to 30 who received the YFV17D yellow fever vaccine. CDR3s include the opening cysteine and the closing phenylalanine or tryptophan. Fields, in order: J gene, D gene, V gene, clone size, CDR3 protein, CDR3 DNA. A D gene is named only where the DNA matches it firmly. Part of the rows lack a size; the others show once, few, many or a class for expanded clones.

J: TRBJ2-5; D: TRBD2; V: TRBV4-2; size: NA; CDR3: CASSQDPSGVPTVRQYF; DNA: TGTGCCAGCAGCCAAGATCCTAGCGGGGTGCCAACTGTAAGGCAGTACTTC
J: TRBJ2-1; D: NA; V: TRBV6-5; size: NA; CDR3: CASSYRGGNSYNEQFF; DNA: TGTGCCAGCAGTTACAGAGGGGGGAACTCCTACAATGAGCAGTTCTTC
J: TRBJ1-2; D: NA; V: TRBV10-2; size: few; CDR3: CATGIGGSHAVYGYTF; DNA: TGCGCCACCGGAATCGGGGGGTCTCACGCGGTCTATGGCTACACCTTC
J: TRBJ2-7; D: NA; V: TRBV30; size: NA; CDR3: CAWSGGGTSYEQYF; DNA: TGTGCCTGGAGCGGTGGTGGTACCTCCTACGAGCAGTACTTC
J: TRBJ2-3; D: NA; V: TRBV12-3/TRBV12-4; size: many; CDR3: CASRADGTDTQYF; DNA: TGTGCCAGCAGGGCGGACGGGACAGATACGCAGTATTTT
J: TRBJ1-1; D: NA; V: TRBV29-1; size: few; CDR3: CSGGSEFEAFF; DNA: TGCAGCGGGGGCAGCGAGTTTGAAGCTTTCTTT
J: TRBJ2-7; D: TRBD1; V: TRBV5-6; size: many; CDR3: CASSLRQGSHEQYF; DNA: TGTGCCAGCAGCCTACGACAGGGTTCCCACGAGCAGTACTTC
J: TRBJ2-3; D: NA; V: TRBV29-1; size: few; CDR3: CSVVQIPTDTQYF; DNA: TGCAGCGTTGTTCAGATACCTACAGATACGCAGTATTTT
J: TRBJ2-1; D: NA; V: TRBV5-4; size: NA; CDR3: CASSLRLDSEQFF; DNA: TGTGCCAGCAGCTTGCGTCTAGACAGTGAGCAGTTCTTC
J: TRBJ2-3; D: TRBD2; V: TRBV5-5; size: few; CDR3: CASTAGAGTDTQYF; DNA: TGTGCCAGCACAGCGGGGGCAGGCACAGATACGCAGTATTTT
J: TRBJ2-3; D: NA; V: TRBV3-2; size: NA; CDR3: CASSLAQGQGVADTQYF; DNA: TGTGCCAGCAGCCTCGCCCAGGGACAGGGTGTAGCAGATACGCAGTATTTT
J: TRBJ1-2; D: NA; V: TRBV6-2/TRBV6-3; size: few; CDR3: CASQDSYYGYTF; DNA: TGTGCCAGCCAAGACAGCTACTATGGCTACACCTTC
J: TRBJ1-3; D: NA; V: TRBV12-3/TRBV12-4; size: many; CDR3: CASSRQPSSGNTIYF; DNA: TGTGCCAGCAGTAGACAGCCGAGCTCTGGAAACACCATATATTTT
J: TRBJ2-7; D: NA; V: TRBV5-1; size: NA; CDR3: CASSGGASYEQYF; DNA: TGCGCCAGCAGCGGGGGGGCCTCCTACGAGCAGTACTTC
J: TRBJ1-2; D: TRBD1; V: TRBV5-4; size: NA; CDR3: CASSLRDRIPYGYTF; DNA: TGTGCCAGCAGCCTTCGGGACAGAATTCCTTATGGCTACACCTTC
J: TRBJ2-5; D: NA; V: TRBV9; size: NA; CDR3: CASSVGDNQETQYF; DNA: TGTGCCAGCAGCGTAGGGGACAACCAAGAGACCCAGTACTTC
J: TRBJ2-5; D: TRBD2; V: TRBV7-3; size: few; CDR3: CASASGAGETQYF; DNA: TGTGCCAGCGCTAGCGGGGCGGGGGAGACCCAGTACTTC
J: TRBJ2-2; D: NA; V: TRBV6-2/TRBV6-3; size: NA; CDR3: CASSPGVVDTGELFF; DNA: TGTGCCAGCAGCCCCGGGGTCGTGGACACCGGGGAGCTGTTTTTT
J: TRBJ2-3; D: NA; V: TRBV25-1; size: NA; CDR3: CASHGQSTDTQYF; DNA: TGTGCCAGCCATGGACAGAGCACAGATACGCAGTATTTT
J: TRBJ2-3; D: NA; V: TRBV4-3; size: NA; CDR3: CASSPTPGIDTQYF; DNA: TGCGCCAGCAGCCCAACCCCGGGGATAGATACGCAGTATTTT
J: TRBJ2-2; D: NA; V: TRBV12-3/TRBV12-4; size: NA; CDR3: CASSLLRMGELFF; DNA: TGTGCCAGCAGTTTACTCAGAATGGGGGAGCTGTTTTTT
J: TRBJ2-7; D: NA; V: TRBV9; size: many; CDR3: CASSASGVPYEQYF; DNA: TGTGCCAGCAGCGCATCGGGGGTACCCTACGAGCAGTACTTC
J: TRBJ2-6; D: NA; V: TRBV7-3; size: many; CDR3: CASSKQSSGANVLTF; DNA: TGTGCCAGCAGCAAACAGAGCTCTGGGGCCAACGTCCTGACTTTC
J: TRBJ1-2; D: NA; V: TRBV6-2/TRBV6-3; size: few; CDR3: CATRGLNNYGYTF; DNA: TGTGCCACCCGGGGCCTTAATAACTATGGCTACACCTTC